This T cell receptor (beta chain) appears in the sequencing data of a study of T cell responses to AZD1222 COVID-19 vaccine. Study summary: Some second doses came at about 4 weeks and others at about 12 weeks; these were pooled.

On this clone: The antigen remains unidentified.

Study results and caveats: With two AZD1222 doses given, Spike-specific TCR breadth and depth both rose. Spike-wide vaccine-associated CD4 TCRs dominated at 160-218 and 743-854. Among the donors, most were white British and more were female, and clonal diversity was possibly underestimated.

The CDR3 totals 16 residues. V was trimmed by 1 base and J by 1 base, leaving 13 bases between them. Germline V gene sequence: CDR1 LGHDT, CDR2 YNNKEL (reference sequence). Clones were sequenced by immunoSEQ multiplex PCR, and TCRdb holds only the in-frame ones, with some missing. The sample includes about 120,000 clones, roughly nine tenths of them seen just once. The sample consisted of peripheral blood, taken on day 0 of AZD1222 vaccination. This receptor was identified in an adult in good health. The J gene is TRBJ1-2, the V gene TRBV3-1 (or the pseudogene TRBV3-2); no clear D. In DNA, the CDR3 is TGTGCCAGCAGCCAAGGTATTAGAGGGTATAACTATGGCTACACCTTC. Its protein product is CASSQGIRGYNYGYTF.